These 16 T cell receptor beta chains came from one sample sequenced in a study of beta chain features in type 1 diabetes. The authors reverse transcribed all of the isolated RNA, so sequencing captured expressed TCRB transcripts. Data came from immunoSEQ multiplex PCR; TCRdb stores just in-frame clones and leaves some out. The table has 130,000 to 150,000 clones, 40% to 60% seen once. The sequenced sample consisted of Tregs from blood. The receptors stem from a young man in good health.

The V and J genes are TRBV4-2 and TRBJ2-4; TRBD2 is a possible D gene (7 bases). CDR3 size: 15 residues. V dropped 0 bases and J dropped 9 bases, with 15 bases sitting between them. In germline, CDR1 is LGHNA, CDR2 YNFKEQ. The CDR3 DNA is TGTGCCAGCAGCCAAGAACTCGGGGGGCTTGTCATTCAGTACTTC. Protein product: CASSQELGGLVIQYF.

The gene calls are TRBV9 and TRBJ2-2, with D maybe TRBD1 (5 bases). The germline V and J ends were trimmed by 1 base and 0 bases, with 7 bases remaining between them. Germline CDR1 SGDLS, CDR2 YYNGEE. The length of the CDR3 is 15 residues. CDR3 region: CASSVQGSNTGELFF. CDR3 nucleotide sequence: TGTGCCAGCAGCGTACAGGGTTCGAACACCGGGGAGCTGTTTTTT.

This clone was detected only once. The gene calls are TRBV10-1 and TRBJ2-1; D is perhaps TRBD2 (5 bases). Trimming took 0 bases from V and 0 from J, leaving 12 bases between them. From germline, CDR1 is WNHNN and CDR2 SYGVQD (reference sequence). The CDR3 spans 17 residues. CDR3 sequence: CASSESPPRGSYNEQFF. As DNA, the CDR3 is TGCGCCAGCAGTGAGTCGCCGCCCCGGGGCTCCTACAATGAGCAGTTCTTC.

CDR3 sequence: CASSAGGRELFF. The CDR3 DNA reads TGTGCCAGCAGTGCAGGCGGGCGGGAGCTGTTTTTT. This chain uses TRBV6-5 with TRBJ2-2, with D perhaps matching TRBD2 (5 bases). Germline V gene data show CDR1 as MNHEY and CDR2 as SVGAGI. V lost 5 bases and J lost 9, with 10 bases in between. There are 12 residues in the CDR3.

The chain joins TRBV5-1 to TRBJ2-3; 11 nucleotides agree with TRBD1. V trimming: 5 bases; J trimming: 2 bases; junction bases outside the gene matches: 1. This CDR3 comprises 14 residues. Germline V gene data show CDR1 as SGHRS and CDR2 as YFSETQ. CDR3 in amino acids: CASRGQGATDTQYF. CDR3 nucleotides: TGCGCCAGCAGAGGACAGGGGGCCACAGATACGCAGTATTTT.

Concerning this clone itself: At one end the junction does not follow the germline gene, possibly because of a read error. This chain links TRBV6-1 with TRBJ2-6; the D gene is possibly TRBD1 (5 bases). Germline V lookup: CDR1 MNHNS, CDR2 SASEGT. This CDR3 region has 15 residues. The CDR3 here is CASIARRVGANGLTF. For the CDR3, the DNA is TGTGCCAGCATTGCGAGAAGGGTTGGGGCCAACGGCCTGACTTTC.

This chain joins TRBV7-2 and TRBJ2-7; D gene ambiguous. The CDR3 length is 13 residues. The ends were cut back, 4 bases at V and 0 bases at J, with 7 bases in the middle. The germline CDR1 and CDR2 sequences are SGHTA and FQGNSA. DNA for the CDR3: TGTGCCAGCAGCTCCGGGTCCTCCTACGAGCAGTACTTC. This sequence encodes CASSSGSSYEQYF.

This clone turned up a few times. This rearrangement joins TRBV5-1 to TRBJ2-7; TRBD2 is a possible D gene (7 bases). This CDR3 comprises 15 residues. Per the germline V gene, CDR1 is SGHRS and CDR2 is YFSETQ. Trimming stripped 1 base from V and 3 bases from J, with 14 bases between. The CDR3 DNA sequence: TGCGCCAGCAGCTTGTCTCGGGGGGCCTACTACGAGCAGTACTTC. Translated: CASSLSRGAYYEQYF.

This rearrangement joins TRBV5-6 to TRBJ2-1, with D possibly being TRBD1 (5 bases). Trimming pared 0 bases from V and 5 bases from J, leaving 12 bases between. CDR1 and CDR2 from the germline V gene are SGHDT and YYEEEE. This CDR3 contains 15 residues. The CDR3, as DNA: TGTGCCAGCAGCTTGGGGACGCTCAGGGACAATGAGCAGTTCTTC. Translated: CASSLGTLRDNEQFF. Full variable domain (missing parts from reference TRBV5-6 and TRBJ2-1): DAGVTQSPTHLIKTRGQQVTLRCSPKSGHDTVSWYQQALGQGPQFIFQYYEEEERQRGNFPDRFSGHQFPNYSSELNVNALLLGDSALYLCASSLGTLRDNEQFFGPGTRLTVL.

The J gene is TRBJ2-7, the V gene TRBV5-1; TRBD2 agrees at 9 bases. This CDR3 spans 15 amino acids. V gave up 4 bases and J gave up 2 bases; unmatched junction bases: 7. Germline V lookup: CDR1 SGHRS, CDR2 YFSETQ. CDR3 protein: CASSPAGGSTYEQYF. CDR3 bases: TGCGCCAGCAGCCCTGCGGGAGGGTCGACCTACGAGCAGTACTTC.

In its sample, this clone was seen a few times. The gene calls are TRBV10-3 and TRBJ2-7, with D possibly being TRBD2 (6 bases). The CDR3 is 12 amino acids. V lost 4 bases and J 6 bases, leaving 10 bases between the germline ends. CDR1 is ENHRY and CDR2 is SYGVKD in the germline V gene. CDR3 sequence: CAISAPEGEQYF. Here the CDR3 DNA reads TGTGCCATCAGTGCCCCGGAGGGCGAGCAGTACTTC.

The chain links TRBV5-1 to TRBJ2-1; perhaps TRBD1 as D (6 bases). The CDR3 totals 11 residues. V lost 2 bases and J lost 10, with 7 bases in between. Germline assignment: CDR1 SGHRS and CDR2 YFSETQ. The CDR3 reads CASSFTGEQFF. The CDR3 DNA reads TGCGCCAGCAGCTTTACAGGGGAGCAGTTCTTC.

This chain links TRBV18 with TRBJ1-2; 7 bases agree with TRBD1. J gave up 3 bases and V 3 bases, and 4 bases lay outside the gene matches. The germline V gene has CDR1 KGHSH and CDR2 LQKENI. CDR3 size: 14 residues. CDR3 nucleotide sequence: TGTGCCAGCTCACCCTCGGGACAGCACTATGGCTACACCTTC. It translates to CASSPSGQHYGYTF.

The rearrangement joins TRBV11-2 to TRBJ1-1; 7 bases agree with TRBD1. This CDR3 comprises 15 residues. V was clipped by 5 bases and J by 3 bases; unmatched bases: 9. Germline CDR1 reads SGHAT; CDR2 reads FQNNGV. The CDR3 DNA follows: TGTGCCAGCAGCACGGTACAGGGGCCCTACACTGAAGCTTTCTTT. Amino acid sequence: CASSTVQGPYTEAFF.

The J gene is TRBJ2-7, the V gene TRBV15; TRBD2 agrees at 11 bases. V lost 0 bases and J lost 3; bases outside the gene matches: 10. The CDR3 contains 18 residues. The germline V gene encodes CDR1 LNHNV and CDR2 YYDKDF (reference sequence). The CDR3 here is CATSRDLISSGRYYEQYF. The CDR3 DNA reads as TGTGCCACCAGCAGAGACCTAATCTCTAGCGGGAGGTACTACGAGCAGTACTTC.

This clone was seen more than once but under ten times. The V gene is TRBV28, the J gene TRBJ1-3; the match to TRBD1 covers 7 bases. The CDR3 loop spans 21 amino acids. The germline V gene encodes CDR1 MDHEN and CDR2 SYDVKM. Trimming took 1 base from V and 4 from J; bases not matched to a gene: 22. Here the CDR3 DNA reads TGTGCCAGCAGTTTATTTGCACAGGGGCCACTCATGACACCGAGGGGAAACACCATATATTTT. Its translation: CASSLFAQGPLMTPRGNTIYF. Variable domain in full (rest from reference TRBV28 and TRBJ1-3): DVKVTQSSRYLVKRTGEKVFLECVQDMDHENMFWYRQDPGLGLRLIYFSYDVKMKEKGDIPEGYSVSREKKERFSLILESASTNQTSMYLCASSLFAQGPLMTPRGNTIYFGEGSWLTVV.